A selection of T cell receptor beta chains follows, all from one sample in a study of blood T cell repertoires in COVID-19. The protocol was immunoSEQ multiplex PCR, while the TCRdb copy is restricted to in-frame clones and leaves out a portion. The sample consists of 200,000 to 250,000 clones, 70% to 90% of them appearing once. The sample comprised PBMCs or T cells enriched from blood (not recorded which). The receptors shown here come from a man between 50 and 59 years old who had been exposed to COVID-19. The CDR3 runs from the conserved cysteine through the conserved F or W. Expanded clones are given a class, and other clones once, few, many or no size at all.

V	J	size	CDR3
TRBV28	TRBJ2-4	-	CASSLPGLVNIQYF
TRBV7-9	TRBJ2-3	-	CASSLRGWGDTQYF
TRBV28	TRBJ1-1	-	CASRPSTGGTEAFF
TRBV2	TRBJ1-1	-	CASSAQGLNTEAFF
TRBV24-1	TRBJ2-1	-	CATSDFGTGGSYNEQFF
TRBV6-5	TRBJ2-7	once	CASSYSTGGPGEQYF
TRBV13	TRBJ1-1	-	CASSAGTGLNTEAFF
TRBV5-4	TRBJ1-6	-	CASSSYRDPNSPLHF
TRBV30	TRBJ1-5	-	CAWSAQGDQPQHF
TRBV10-3	TRBJ2-3	-	CAISSQGPTQYF
TRBV9	TRBJ1-1	few	CASSVQTGGMNTEAFF
TRBV7-6	TRBJ1-3	-	CASSQEHSGNTIYF
TRBV7-8	TRBJ1-3	-	CASSLIPSSGNTIYF
TRBV27	TRBJ1-6	-	CASSLQGTQRNSPLHF
TRBV7-9	TRBJ1-2	-	CASSRTRQGAYGYTF
TRBV4-1	TRBJ1-6	few	CASSQDRGNPLPFNSPLHF
TRBV28	TRBJ1-2	-	CASSTVTGWSPYHPGGYTF
TRBV5-1	TRBJ1-4	-	CASSFQRGGNEKLFF
TRBV5-1	TRBJ1-6	once	CASGTGTNSPLHF
TRBV19	TRBJ1-5	-	CASSIVGAYQPQHF
TRBV12-3/TRBV12-4	TRBJ1-2	-	CASSLQGVRGYTF
TRBV19	TRBJ1-2	-	CASSIQGTRNYGYTF
TRBV12-5	TRBJ2-5	-	CASAGAGGYQETQYF
TRBV5-6	TRBJ2-1	-	CASSFGDRVSDEQFF
TRBV5-1	TRBJ1-6	-	CASSLGQAANSPLHF
TRBV28	TRBJ2-4	-	CASSSRQAYNIQYF
TRBV4-1	TRBJ2-5	-	CASSQDESAEQETQYF
TRBV5-4	TRBJ1-3	-	CASTPGSGNTIYF
TRBV28	TRBJ1-3	-	CASTRQGNTIYF
TRBV2	TRBJ2-7	-	CASSRMVRASNYEQYF
TRBV3-1/TRBV3-2	TRBJ2-1	-	CASSQSAQGAVF
TRBV5-4	TRBJ2-1	once	CASSLKTGSSYNEQFF
TRBV12-3/TRBV12-4	TRBJ2-7	-	CASRQGGGYEQYF
TRBV27	TRBJ2-1	-	CASSLRTVYNEQFF
TRBV6-1	TRBJ2-7	-	CASGRGGSYEQYF
TRBV7-8	TRBJ2-1	-	CASSPLRSEEQFF
TRBV18	TRBJ1-4	few	CASSPGGSNEKLFF
TRBV6-6	TRBJ1-1	-	CASSRVQGGVVNTEAFF
TRBV5-4	TRBJ2-7	-	CASRERDGYEQYF
TRBV4-2	TRBJ2-1	-	CASSQFQGAPSYNEQFF
TRBV5-5	TRBJ1-2	once	CASSRSGEGNGYTF
TRBV3-1/TRBV3-2	TRBJ1-1	-	CASSPQGMNTEAFF
TRBV21-1	TRBJ1-2	once	CASSKGGVGGYTF
TRBV6-5	TRBJ2-7	-	CASRDRRLALYEQYF
TRBV18	TRBJ2-5	once	CASSGTGVETQYF
TRBV3-1/TRBV3-2	TRBJ1-2	few	CASRQGEHEGYTF
TRBV30	TRBJ1-2	-	CAWSPGGGGYTF
TRBV15	TRBJ2-7	-	CATSRDIQGTYEQYF
TRBV7-3	TRBJ1-2	-	CASSSQGALDGYTF
TRBV7-3	TRBJ1-1	-	CASSTQRNTEAFF
TRBV18	TRBJ2-2	-	CASSPRTGGDTGELFF
TRBV7-9	TRBJ1-5	-	CASSLGQGALGNQPQHF
TRBV20-1	TRBJ1-1	-	CSASRGDTEAFF
TRBV5-4	TRBJ2-3	-	CASSPGGSAGDTQYF
TRBV24-1	TRBJ1-5	few	CATSDARGGNQPQHF
TRBV4-1	TRBJ1-2	-	CASSQDVRGANYGYTF
TRBV7-9	TRBJ1-4	-	CASSSLTGTGNEKLFF
TRBV15	TRBJ2-2	-	CATSRHRDYGGELFF